The source of this T cell receptor beta chain is a study of T-cell memory formation after mild COVID-19. Study-wide background: TCR clusters showed largely donor specificity.

CDR3 length: 15 residues. The V end lost 2 bases, the J end lost 3 bases, and 11 bases lay between the germline ends. From germline, CDR1 is MGHRA and CDR2 YSYEKL. Broader study findings: Contracting clones, day 15 to 85, had balanced CD4/CD8, and later expanders favored CD4+. The pre-infection memory compartment contained some responding clones, suggesting cross-reactive memory joined.

Comments on this clonotype: Its antigen is not known.

One entry per CDR3 protein results from TCRdb running MiXCR on the 5' RACE reads. The sample records 300,000 to 350,000 distinct CDR3 sequences, over 11% being singletons. What was sequenced was PBMCs or a T cell subset sorted from them (not recorded which). The chain links TRBV4-1 to TRBJ2-1; no firm D call. The sequence came from a man younger than 30 who had mild COVID-19 (a few samples of this study predate the infection). Cell type and time point are not known. The CDR3 nucleotides read TGCGCCAGCAGCCAACGGGCCTTAGGCTACAATGAGCAGTTCTTC. Translating it yields CASSQRALGYNEQFF.